Listed below are T cell receptor beta chains from one sample, sequenced in a study of T cell responses to AZD1222 COVID-19 vaccine. The protocol was immunoSEQ multiplex PCR, while the TCRdb copy is restricted to in-frame clones and leaves out a portion. The sample includes about 170,000 clones, 85% to 90% of them seen just once. Sequencing used peripheral blood, obtained 28 days after the second dose of the MenACWY control vaccine. The receptor source for this set is an adult who received the MenACWY meningococcal vaccine as a control. The CDR3 runs from the conserved cysteine through the conserved F or W. A D gene is named only where the DNA matches it firmly. Clone size is not always given. Where it is, it says once, few, many or a class for expanded clones.

cdr3_nt cdr3_aa clone_size j_call d_call v_call
TGTGCCAGCAGTCTCGGACTAGCGGGAGCGGAGACCCAGTACTTC CASSLGLAGAETQYF few TRBJ2-5 TRBD2 TRBV6-5
TGTGCCAGCAGCACAGACAGGGGGCGGGAGACCCAGTACTTC CASSTDRGRETQYF - TRBJ2-5 TRBD1 TRBV7-2
TGTGCCAGTAGACTAAACTACAATGAGCAGTTCTTC CASRLNYNEQFF - TRBJ2-1 - TRBV12-3/TRBV12-4
TGTGCCAGCAAGCGGCCCTACTCCTACGAGCAGTACTTC CASKRPYSYEQYF - TRBJ2-7 - TRBV6-5
TGTGCCAGCAGCACCCCGAAGCGGGAATACAATGAGCAGTTCTTC CASSTPKREYNEQFF - TRBJ2-1 TRBD2 TRBV5-6
TGTGCCAGCAGGTACTCCTACGAGCAGTACTTC CASRYSYEQYF - TRBJ2-7 - TRBV2
TGTGCCAGCAGCCTGGCTCGGGGGGGGGAAGTTGATGAGCAGTTCTTC CASSLARGGEVDEQFF - TRBJ2-1 TRBD2 TRBV5-8
TGTGCCAGCAGCTTGGCCCCGTGGGGCCGGGGCTTCTATGGCTACACCTTC CASSLAPWGRGFYGYTF - TRBJ1-2 - TRBV7-9
TGCAGCGTTGTAATCACTGAAGCTTTCTTT CSVVITEAFF - TRBJ1-1 - TRBV29-1
TGTGCCAGTAGTATTAGCGGGGACCCCAAAAGAGACCAGCCCCAGCATTTT CASSISGDPKRDQPQHF - TRBJ1-5 - TRBV19
TGTGCCAGCAGTCCCCCGCTGGATCATCAGCCCCAGCATTTT CASSPPLDHQPQHF - TRBJ1-5 - TRBV6-2/TRBV6-3
TGTGCCAGCAGCAAAGTGGTAGGGATGTTATCCAATGAGCAGTTCTTC CASSKVVGMLSNEQFF - TRBJ2-1 - TRBV21-1
TGTGCCAGCAGCACTCCCCCAACAAGCTACGAGCAGTACTTC CASSTPPTSYEQYF - TRBJ2-7 - TRBV21-1
TGCGCCAGCAGCCCGATTAGGACAGGGGAAAATGAGCAGTTCTTC CASSPIRTGENEQFF - TRBJ2-1 TRBD1 TRBV10-1
TGTGCCAGCAGCCTACTAGCGGGAGGCCCCGGGGAGCTGTTTTTT CASSLLAGGPGELFF - TRBJ2-2 TRBD2 TRBV7-2
TGTGCCAGCAGTACGGAGAGGGAAGGACACACCTTC CASSTEREGHTF - TRBJ1-2 - TRBV6-5
TGTGCCAGCAGCTACAGGGACATCCCCTACAATGAGCAGTTCTTC CASSYRDIPYNEQFF - TRBJ2-1 - TRBV11-2
TGTGCCAGCTCACCTAGGACAGGGGACGGCACCGGGGAGCTGTTTTTT CASSPRTGDGTGELFF - TRBJ2-2 TRBD1 TRBV18
TGTGCCAGCAGCCAAGATGGGACCGCCGTCTCCTACGAGCAGTACTTC CASSQDGTAVSYEQYF - TRBJ2-7 - TRBV4-2
TGTGCCAGCAGCCAAGGGGTACAGGGCGTCCCCCAAGAGACCCAGTACTTC CASSQGVQGVPQETQYF once TRBJ2-5 - TRBV6-2/TRBV6-3
TGTGCCAGCAGTCAAAGGACTAGCGGGAGTAGCAATGAGCAGTTCTTC CASSQRTSGSSNEQFF - TRBJ2-1 TRBD2 TRBV28
TGTGCCACCAGCAGAGATCGGGCCTCTGCCTGGGACACTGAAGCTTTCTTT CATSRDRASAWDTEAFF - TRBJ1-1 - TRBV15
TGTGCCAGCAGCGCCATCGACACTTATCAGCCCCAGCATTTT CASSAIDTYQPQHF - TRBJ1-5 - TRBV2
TGTGCCAGCAGCCCGCTGCACCGGGAGCTGTTTTTT CASSPLHRELFF - TRBJ2-2 - TRBV3-1/TRBV3-2
TGTGCCAGCTCATTTGGACAGGGGGCCGTAGGAACGGATACGCAGTATTTT CASSFGQGAVGTDTQYF - TRBJ2-3 TRBD1 TRBV18
TGCAGTGTCGCGAACGAAGAGACCCAGTACTTC CSVANEETQYF once TRBJ2-5 - TRBV20-1
TGTGCCAGCAGCTTGACAGGGGGGGATGAGCAGTTCTTC CASSLTGGDEQFF few TRBJ2-1 - TRBV5-6
TGCAGTGCTAGTTCGGGCACTGAAGCTTTCTTT CSASSGTEAFF - TRBJ1-1 - TRBV20-1
TGTGCCAGCAGCTTCACAGGGGTGACCTACGAGCAGTACTTC CASSFTGVTYEQYF once TRBJ2-7 TRBD1 TRBV7-2
TGTGCCAGCAGCCAAGCCCTTGGTGGGAGGGGAGAGCAGTACTTC CASSQALGGRGEQYF - TRBJ2-7 TRBD2 TRBV7-2
TGTGCCAGCACCACCTTCTGGCAGAAAACCTTCTACACCTTC CASTTFWQKTFYTF - TRBJ1-2 - TRBV28
TGTGCCAGCAGTCTCAACCGGCCTAGTAGTCACTTTCGTCCCTACGAGCAGTACTTC CASSLNRPSSHFRPYEQYF - TRBJ2-7 - TRBV28
TGTGCCAGCACCACGTGGGGGAGCGGGGCCAACGTCCTGACTTTC CASTTWGSGANVLTF - TRBJ2-6 - TRBV28
TGTGCCACCAGTGATCAGCTAGCGGGAATTGAGACCCAGTACTTC CATSDQLAGIETQYF - TRBJ2-5 TRBD2 TRBV24-1
TGTGCCAGCAGCGCCGGACAAAGCACAGATACGCAGTATTTT CASSAGQSTDTQYF - TRBJ2-3 - TRBV9
TGTGCCATCAGTGGAACCGGGACAGGGCTATACGAGCAGTACTTC CAISGTGTGLYEQYF - TRBJ2-7 TRBD1 TRBV10-3
TGTGCCAGCAGTCCCCAGGGCTACGAGCAGTACTTC CASSPQGYEQYF - TRBJ2-7 - TRBV27
TGTGCCAGCAGTATGGGACTAGCGGGAGGGGGTGAGACCCAGTACTTC CASSMGLAGGGETQYF - TRBJ2-5 TRBD2 TRBV28
TGTGCCAGCAGGGGAGAGTACGAGCAGTACTTC CASRGEYEQYF few TRBJ2-7 - TRBV28
TGTGCCAGCAGTCTTGCAGGGTATGAAAAACTGTTTTTT CASSLAGYEKLFF - TRBJ1-4 - TRBV25-1
TGTGCCAGCTCACCTAGTCAGGGTAGTATATTCGAGCAGTACTTC CASSPSQGSIFEQYF - TRBJ2-7 - TRBV18
TGTGCCAGCAGCTCCTCAAGGACCTCTGGGGCCAACGTCCTGACTTTC CASSSSRTSGANVLTF - TRBJ2-6 - TRBV5-5
TGCAGCGTTGAAGATGTCGCAGATCGGAGCTACACCTTC CSVEDVADRSYTF - TRBJ1-2 - TRBV29-1
TGTGCCAGCTCACCTGGCTTCGGTGCGGGGGGCGGCGAAGAGACCCAGTACTTC CASSPGFGAGGGEETQYF once TRBJ2-5 TRBD2 TRBV18
TGTGCCAGCAGCCAAGGGTTTGGGGGTAGAGGGGAGCAGTTCTTC CASSQGFGGRGEQFF once TRBJ2-1 - TRBV3-1/TRBV3-2
TGTGCCAGCAGTGACGGCAGGACCTACGAGCAGTACTTC CASSDGRTYEQYF - TRBJ2-7 - TRBV6-4
TGTGCCAGCAGCTCCGTGCAGGGGTATGGGTTTGAAGCTTTCTTT CASSSVQGYGFEAFF - TRBJ1-1 - TRBV5-4
TGTGCCAGCGGACAGGGTAGTGGAAACACCATATATTTT CASGQGSGNTIYF - TRBJ1-3 TRBD1 TRBV7-3